Detailed here is one TCR beta chain. Which antigen it targets is not known. No much larger clone is present one base from it, and per-base qualities are unavailable. Via the germline V gene, CDR1 is SGHAT and CDR2 FQNNGV. Cut back by 1 base and 8 bases, the V and J ends lie 15 bases apart. CDR3 length: 15 amino acids, cysteine to phenylalanine. Only CDR3 DNA is held: 45 bases, read in frame from base 1. The library was produced with the immunoSEQ multiplex PCR assay. A mixture of 60 forward primers for TCR Vbeta segments and 13 reverse primers for TCR Jbeta segments was used in the multiplex PCR. A multiplex PCR assay on genomic DNA amplified the CDR3 region of rearranged TCR beta genes. On the Illumina HiSeq System, the amplified TCR beta libraries were sequenced as 87-base-pair reads. On the authors' methods: A later analysis tallied 75 million to 95 million unique TCR beta chains across the 610 or so repertoires, and approximately 12 million of those chains were shared by two or more donors. To remove PCR and sequencing errors, raw reads were error-corrected and collapsed into unique sequences using a nearest-neighbor algorithm that merged closely related sequences. To assign V, D and J gene segments, CDR3 sequences were aligned to IMGT reference sequences. For a sequence to be retained, at least a six-nucleotide match to both a V gene segment and a J gene segment was required. A rearrangement was called productive if the CDR3 had no stop codons and remained in frame with V and J, and every other rearrangement was called non-productive. Following IMGT convention, CDR3 was defined as the stretch from the second conserved V-encoded cysteine up to the conserved J-encoded phenylalanine. The earlier analysis of fewer than 750 of the donors excluded sequences that lacked an unambiguous match to a single V gene segment. In an earlier analysis of almost 600 of the donors, a V segment was called functional when productive rearrangements were above 56.7%, and segregating when the standard deviation between donors exceeded 5%. A statistical classification framework was built for diagnosing cytomegalovirus status from the catalog of TCR beta chain sequences. In a later analysis, V and J genes were assigned by comparing TCR nucleotide sequences against IMGT/GENE-DB human TR gene sequences. The TCRdist pipeline was used in a later analysis to assign CDR3 sequences and most-parsimonious VDJ recombination scenarios. In a later analysis, every TCR beta chain was defined by the combination of its CDR3 amino acid sequence and its V-gene family, and reads without a unique V-gene family were dropped. In a later analysis, several hundred highly shared, low-generation-probability nucleotide sequences were removed to address suspected cross-contamination and a sequencing artifact. For each public chain, a later analysis derived a clonal expansion index from normalized ranks of inferred template counts within each repertoire. Generation probabilities in a later analysis came from a VDJ recombination model fitted to out-of-frame rearrangements, and those results were checked against IGoR. A later analysis scored TCR-TCR, TCR-HLA and TCR-CMV co-occurrence with hypergeometric tests, applying a repertoire-size bias correction to TCR pairs. False discovery rates were estimated in a later analysis by permuting HLA or CMV assignments 20 times. A later analysis grouped co-occurring TCRs with DBSCAN, adding TCRdist sequence similarity when clustering within HLA-allele-positive subsets. Repertoires with fewer than 30,000 or more than 120,000 public chains, plus five repertoires with anomalous nucleotide sharing, were excluded from co-occurrence clustering. Held by TCRdb, this immuneACCESS table contains in-frame sequences only and omits some clones. Under half of the omission traces to an unresolved V gene where checked; the cause of the rest is unknown. V, J and clone size were drawn from that table, and D and trimming were deduced from the DNA. For this sample the table gives roughly 250,000 clones, of which roughly 80% were detected only once. In total, the top ten clones hold less than 0.4% of the sample.

The data were obtained in a study of cytomegalovirus exposure and HLA in healthy donors (dated by TCRdb to the late 2010s). About the investigation overall: In an earlier analysis of 587 of the donors, 250 to 300 Gb of sequence data and 117 million unique TCR beta sequences from 150 million to 200 million T cells were reported. In a later genetic analysis, genome-wide SNP genotypes for about three fifths of the 666 donors were used, and that subset was treated as a discovery cohort. Every discovery cohort repertoire had been produced on one sequencing platform. In addition to the first cohort of around 670 subjects, a separate validation cohort of over 90 different subjects was used. Of the 350 to 450 genotyped donors, over 65% fell in the genetic ancestry cluster associated with self-reported Caucasian donors. Rather than using new phenotypic data, the later analysis identified candidate immune exposures from TCR beta sequences and from how often those sequences occurred across donors. Across 398 genotyped donors of the cohort, an average of about 200,000 unique TCR beta nucleotide sequences per donor were sequenced, and approximately 17% of those sequences were non-productive. The T cell repertoires of under 750 subjects were profiled by immunosequencing and related to cytomegalovirus serostatus. The study aimed to test whether signatures of past pathogen exposure could be identified by cataloging public T cell receptors. In a later analysis, previously published TCR beta repertoires from hundreds of donors were re-analyzed and high-resolution HLA genotyping was added so that TCR occurrence patterns could be studied. To decide whether each TCR beta V gene segment behaved as functional or pseudogenic, an earlier analysis of some 580 of the donors relied on high-throughput TCR beta sequencing. Donor age, sex, ethnicity and CMV serostatus were compiled alongside the repertoire data. HLA typing included class I and class II loci at four-digit resolution. About 5 DR-DQ haplotypes were handled as single units for association and clustering, since linkage in the cohort was strong. Approximately 310 gigabases of sequencing data and some 85 million unique TCR sequences were included in an early release covering around 600 HLA-typed donors. To predict cytomegalovirus infection status, the study combined high-throughput TCR immunosequencing, statistical association of individual TCRs with disease status, and machine learning. The number of donors typed differed by locus, with about 629-640 for A, B, C, DRB1 and DQB1, around 500 for DQA1, over 600 for DPA1, and roughly 450 for DPB1. Overall study outcomes, separate from this receptor: Some IMGT-functional V segments, including TRBV6-2 and TRBV6-3, could not be distinguished by the 87-base-pair reads and were therefore excluded. Specific HLA alleles were associated with about 17,000 TCR beta sequences at a false discovery rate of 0.05 in a later analysis. Sequencing depth was assumed to be roughly uniform across donors in the presence/absence analyses, though that assumption may not hold. A later analysis found that most CMV-associated TCR beta chains appeared HLA-restricted, with HLA associations seemingly driven largely by CMV exposure. While some public TCRs were present in many individuals, most TCR sequences turned up only very rarely across donors. A cluster of highly shared sequence variants was judged likely to represent a technical artifact of the sequencing pipeline. A few of the identified cytomegalovirus-associated TCR beta chains were confirmed in vitro to be specific for cytomegalovirus antigens. In an earlier analysis of fewer than 700 of the donors, most TCR beta V segments appeared in productive rearrangements about 87% or about 30% of the time, broadly matching IMGT annotations. For the cohort, immune exposure information was limited to CMV serostatus. Several of the top co-occurrence clusters appeared to be linked to parvovirus B19, influenza, CMV and Epstein-Barr virus, according to a later analysis. Strong co-occurrence of HLA alleles, especially DR and DQ, made assigning TCR associations to individual alleles difficult. The classifier was reported to diagnose cytomegalovirus status with high specificity and sensitivity in both the original and validation cohorts. V-gene and J-gene trimming of TCR beta chains was associated with a missense DCLRE1C variant in a later genetic analysis, and the association was replicated in an independent cohort. The study listed 150 to 200 TCR beta chains as associated with cytomegalovirus. Because counts were too low, roughly 17 rarely observed V segments, including chromosome 9 orphons, were left out of the earlier analysis of 587 of the donors. A later analysis found that HLA-associated TCR beta chains were more clonally expanded and had lower generation probabilities than equally common non-associated chains. A further reported finding was that TCR beta sequences accurately predicted the HLA-A and HLA-B alleles for most subjects in the first cohort. Only TCR beta chains were sequenced in this cohort, and the absence of alpha or paired-chain data limited detectable features. In a later analysis, TCR association rates were found to vary across HLA loci, with the most associated TCRs seen for DRB1 alleles and the fewest for HLA-C alleles. HLA typing was unavailable for some donors at each locus, so association tests used only the typed subset. In a later genetic analysis, fewer N-insertions in productive TCRs were reported among donors in an Asian-associated ancestry cluster than the roughly 700-donor mean. Correlated functional status among segregating V segments might be attributable to linkage disequilibrium, but an unknown experimental factor could not be ruled out. The authors suggested that the approach could potentially be generalized to other disease states and immunological phenotypes.

In total, approximately 690 healthy bone marrow donors made up the cohort. Cohort members were all nominally healthy when sampled, although unrecorded immune exposures were likely present. The donor tested CMV seronegative and was one of the 352 seronegative cohort members. A peripheral blood sample was provided by each donor, and peripheral blood mononuclear cells were used for TCR beta sequencing. The Qiagen DNeasy Blood Extraction Kit was used to extract genomic DNA from the blood cell samples. This chain joins TRBV11-2 to TRBJ2-1; TRBD2 is perhaps the D gene, given 6 matching bases. The TCR comes from a girl between 2 and 10 years old in good health and CMV-seronegative. Sequencing was performed on PBMCs. The nucleotide sequence reads as follows: TGTGCCAGCAGCTTAGGGGGCCGATCTAGCGATGAGCAGTTCTTC. The translation is CASSLGGRSSDEQFF.